The 21 T cell receptor beta chains in this list originate from one sample, sequenced in a study of blood T cell repertoires in COVID-19. TCRdb keeps only in-frame clones here, not all; method: immunoSEQ multiplex PCR. The sample lists 65,000 to 90,000 clones; around 85% were seen once. Input material: peripheral blood. Source of these receptors: a man in his thirties or forties with acute or convalescent COVID-19.

This chain links TRBV11-2 with TRBJ1-5; D call uncertain. V lost 5 bases, J lost 6 bases, and 14 bases lay in between. Germline V gives CDR1 SGHAT, CDR2 FQNNGV. The CDR3 is made up of 14 amino acids. DNA for the CDR3: TGTGCCAGCAGCCCCCTGGGAGGGAGTCAGCCCCAGCATTTT. It translates to CASSPLGGSQPQHF.

V gene TRBV5-4 combines with J gene TRBJ2-7; a weak D match, TRBD2 (6 bases). Trimming took 0 bases from V and 7 from J, leaving 14 bases between them. The CDR3 loop spans 14 amino acids. CDR1 and CDR2 from the germline V gene are SGHNT and YYREEE (reference sequence). CDR3 in amino acids: CASSLAEGRGEQYF. The CDR3 DNA reads as TGTGCCAGCAGCTTGGCAGAGGGCCGGGGGGAGCAGTACTTC.

This clone was seen only once. V usage is TRBV9 and J usage is TRBJ2-1; no clear D. Between the trimmed V and J ends, which lost 4 bases and 4 bases, there was a span of 9 bases. Germline V CDR1 and CDR2: SGDLS, YYNGEE. This CDR3 has 13 amino acids. CDR3 sequence: CASSPRLYNEQFF. CDR3 bases: TGTGCCAGCAGCCCCAGACTTTACAATGAGCAGTTCTTC.

The rearrangement links TRBV27 to TRBJ2-3; 8 nucleotides line up with TRBD2. Looked up from germline, CDR1 is MNHEY and CDR2 is SMNVEV (reference sequence). V lost 6 bases and J lost 4; bases outside the gene matches: 6. The CDR3 runs 14 residues. For the CDR3, the DNA is TGTGCCAGCAGGGTTAGCGGGGCCTCAGATACGCAGTATTTT. This encodes CASRVSGASDTQYF.

The chain joins TRBV4-1 to TRBJ2-2, with 8 positions matching TRBD1. With V trimmed by 4 bases and J by 3 bases, 4 bases remained unmatched. The germline CDR1 and CDR2 sequences are MGHRA and YSYEKL. This CDR3 contains 15 residues. The CDR3 bases are TGCGCCAGCAGCCCCAGGGGGCGATACACCGGGGAGCTGTTTTTT. This codes for CASSPRGRYTGELFF.

As DNA, the CDR3 is TGTGCCATCAGTGACAAAACAGGGCTGGCTGAAGCTTTCTTT. It translates to CAISDKTGLAEAFF. This chain connects TRBV10-3 to TRBJ1-1, with D tentatively TRBD1 (6 bases). This CDR3 is built from 14 residues. V was cut by 3 bases and J by 6 bases, with 14 bases left in between. Germline assignment: CDR1 ENHRY and CDR2 SYGVKD.

The chain employs TRBV18 and TRBJ1-4; a possible D gene is TRBD1 (5 bases). CDR1 KGHSH and CDR2 LQKENI come from the germline V gene. V was pared by 3 bases and J by 4 bases, with 18 bases between. The CDR3 loop spans 17 amino acids. The CDR3: CASSPPGRGRSNEKLFF. CDR3 DNA: TGTGCCAGCTCACCGCCGGGGAGGGGACGGAGTAATGAAAAACTGTTTTTT.

This rearrangement joins TRBV28 to TRBJ2-2; 12 nucleotides match TRBD1. CDR1 MDHEN and CDR2 SYDVKM come from the germline V gene. Losses at the gene ends were 5 bases for V and 7 bases for J; bases not matched to a gene: 5. The CDR3 is 15 residues long. CDR3 bases: TGTGCCAGCAGTGGGACAGGGGGCGAGGTCGGGGAGCTGTTTTTT. It codes for CASSGTGGEVGELFF.

The chain has TRBV12-3 or TRBV12-4 and TRBJ2-7; possibly TRBD2 for D (5 bases). With 6 bases removed from V and 7 bases from J, the gap between germline ends came to 13 bases. The CDR3 covers 12 residues. The CDR3 here is CASRRPPGEQYF. The CDR3 DNA reads as TGTGCCAGCAGGAGGCCTCCGGGGGAGCAGTACTTC.

The genes are TRBV2 and TRBJ2-5; tentative D call: TRBD1 (6 bases). V shed 5 bases and J shed 0 bases, with 7 bases lying between them. Germline CDR1 is SNHLY and CDR2 is FYNNEI. The CDR3 sequence is 13 residues long. The chain's CDR3 is CASSRDNQETQYF. CDR3 coding DNA: TGTGCCAGCAGTCGGGACAACCAAGAGACCCAGTACTTC.

The chain employs TRBV7-9 and TRBJ2-1; D gene unclear. Trimming cost V 2 bases and J 9 bases, with 14 bases left between them. The CDR3 has 14 amino acids. Germline values: CDR1 SEHNR, CDR2 FQNEAQ (reference sequence). CDR3 in DNA: TGTGCCAGCAGCTTACCGGTAGAAACCGTTGAGCAGTTCTTC. Translating gives CASSLPVETVEQFF.

CDR3 in amino acids: CASSLVGAGDIQYF. The CDR3 DNA sequence: TGCGCCAGCAGCTTGGTAGGGGCGGGAGACATTCAGTACTTC. The chain has TRBV5-1 and TRBJ2-4; TRBD2 agrees at 7 bases. The V gene's germline CDR1 is SGHRS and CDR2 YFSETQ. There are 14 residues in the CDR3. The V gene end was trimmed by 0 bases and the J gene end by 8 bases; junction bases not matched to a gene: 5.

The rearrangement uses TRBV6-8 and TRBJ2-3; a possible D gene is TRBD1 (6 bases). The CDR3 extends over 15 amino acids. CDR1 and CDR2 (germline): MNHGY, SAAAGT. V was cut by 5 bases and J by 5 bases, with 17 bases left in between. CDR3 loop: CASSLQGQLKDTQYF. Here the CDR3 DNA reads TGTGCCAGCAGTCTACAGGGTCAGTTGAAAGATACGCAGTATTTT.

CDR3 protein: CASGDTPGYYGYTF. The DNA of the CDR3 is TGTGCCAGCGGCGATACCCCGGGGTACTATGGCTACACCTTC. V and J are TRBV2 and TRBJ1-2; no clear D. The ends were cut back, 8 bases at V and 3 bases at J, with 16 bases in the middle. This CDR3 region has 14 residues. Per germline, CDR1 SNHLY and CDR2 FYNNEI.

CDR3 in amino acids: CASSRDREKLFF. The CDR3 DNA follows: TGCGCCAGCAGCCGTGACAGGGAAAAACTGTTTTTT. The V gene is TRBV5-1, the J gene TRBJ1-4; perhaps TRBD1 as D (6 bases). The CDR3 is 12 amino acids. In germline, CDR1 is SGHRS, CDR2 YFSETQ. Trimming cost V 4 bases and J 8 bases, with 9 bases left between them.

This chain joins TRBV7-2 and TRBJ1-3, with D perhaps matching TRBD1 (6 bases). Germline CDR1 and CDR2: SGHTA and FQGNSA. CDR3 size: 14 residues. Between the trimmed V and J ends, which lost 6 bases and 4 bases, there was a span of 13 bases. The CDR3 protein is CASSPTGFGNTIYF. CDR3 in DNA: TGTGCCAGCAGTCCAACAGGGTTCGGAAACACCATATATTTT.

This rearrangement joins TRBV19 to TRBJ2-2; 10 bases line up with TRBD1. Germline CDR1 and CDR2: LNHDA and SQIVND (reference sequence). J was trimmed by 2 bases and V by 4 bases; bases with no gene match: 10. CDR3 length equals 18 residues. DNA of the CDR3: TGTGCCAGTAGTACCCGACAGGGGGCCATTCTAAACACCGGGGAGCTGTTTTTT. Its protein is CASSTRQGAILNTGELFF.

The rearrangement links TRBV9 to TRBJ2-1; TRBD1 agrees at 7 bases. Germline V gives CDR1 SGDLS, CDR2 YYNGEE. This CDR3 has 15 amino acids. V shed 0 bases, J shed 2 bases, and the junction held 2 bases outside the gene matches. CDR3 protein: CASSVGDSTYNEQFF. The CDR3 bases are TGTGCCAGCAGCGTAGGGGACAGCACCTACAATGAGCAGTTCTTC.

The CDR3 DNA reads TGCGCCAGCAGCTTGGCAGGGGGCGGTCCCTACGAGCAGTACTTC. This translates into CASSLAGGGPYEQYF. The V call is TRBV5-1, the J call TRBJ2-7; 8 bases are shared with TRBD1. The CDR3 is made up of 15 amino acids. CDR1 is SGHRS and CDR2 is YFSETQ in the germline V gene. The junction had 4 bases not matched to a gene; V was cut back by 0 bases and J by 2 bases. Full variable domain (missing parts from reference TRBV5-1 and TRBJ2-7): KAGVTQTPRYLIKTRGQQVTLSCSPISGHRSVSWYQQTPGQGLQFLFEYFSETQRNKGNFPGRFSGRQFSNSRSEMNVSTLELGDSALYLCASSLAGGGPYEQYFGPGTRLTVT.

The genes are TRBV30 and TRBJ1-2; 8 positions match TRBD1. Germline CDR1 and CDR2: GTSNPN and SVGIG (reference sequence). The ends lost 8 bases at V and 5 bases at J; junction bases unmatched: 4. The CDR3 is made up of 11 amino acids. The DNA of the CDR3 is TGTGCCGGACAGGGCTCTTATGGCTACACCTTC. The encoded protein is CAGQGSYGYTF.

The gene calls are TRBV4-3 and TRBJ1-3, with D possibly being TRBD1 (5 bases). Germline CDR1 LGHNA, CDR2 YSLEER. This CDR3 is 15 amino acids long. Between the trimmed V and J ends, which lost 2 bases and 1 base, there was a span of 9 bases. Here the CDR3 reads CASSQYSGSGNTIYF. The CDR3 region has the DNA TGCGCCAGCAGCCAATACTCAGGGTCTGGAAACACCATATATTTT.